The rows below give T cell receptor beta chains drawn from one sample of a study of cytomegalovirus exposure and HLA in healthy donors. TCRdb keeps only in-frame clones here, not all; method: immunoSEQ multiplex PCR. The sample carries hundreds of thousands of clones, roughly 88% recorded once. The sample comprised PBMCs. Receptor source: a woman aged 18-35 years in good health and CMV-seronegative. CDR3s include the opening cysteine and the closing phenylalanine or tryptophan. D genes are given only for firm matches. Rows may omit the clone size; those that give it use once, few, many or a size class.

cdr3_nt: TGCAGTGCTAGCAGGTTGCAGACCCAGTACTTC
cdr3_aa: CSASRLQTQYF
v_call: TRBV20-1
d_call: -
clone_size: -
j_call: TRBJ2-5

cdr3_nt: TGTGCCAGCAGGACGTCCGGGGGGCCGATCCAAGAGACCCAGTACTTC
cdr3_aa: CASRTSGGPIQETQYF
v_call: TRBV2
d_call: -
clone_size: -
j_call: TRBJ2-5

cdr3_nt: TGTGCCAGCAGTCCCGTCGACAGGGGGAGGGAGCCCCAGCATTTT
cdr3_aa: CASSPVDRGREPQHF
v_call: TRBV27
d_call: TRBD1
clone_size: -
j_call: TRBJ1-5

cdr3_nt: TGTGCCAGCACTGCTAGCGGGGGGGCCCCCTACAATGAGCAGTTCTTC
cdr3_aa: CASTASGGAPYNEQFF
v_call: TRBV2
d_call: TRBD2
clone_size: -
j_call: TRBJ2-1

cdr3_nt: TGCGCCAGCAGCTCCATGGGGGCGGATGAAAAACTGTTTTTT
cdr3_aa: CASSSMGADEKLFF
v_call: TRBV5-1
d_call: -
clone_size: -
j_call: TRBJ1-4

cdr3_nt: TGTGCCAGCAGTCTCGGGGACAGGAATTCACCCCTCCACTTT
cdr3_aa: CASSLGDRNSPLHF
v_call: TRBV2
d_call: TRBD1
clone_size: -
j_call: TRBJ1-6

cdr3_nt: TGTGCCAGCAGCCCCGGGACAGGGGGCGCCTACGAGCAGTACTTC
cdr3_aa: CASSPGTGGAYEQYF
v_call: TRBV7-9
d_call: TRBD1
clone_size: -
j_call: TRBJ2-7

cdr3_nt: TGTGCCAGCTCATCCGGACAGGGAGGCGAGCAGTACTTC
cdr3_aa: CASSSGQGGEQYF
v_call: TRBV18
d_call: TRBD1
clone_size: -
j_call: TRBJ2-7

cdr3_nt: TGTGCCAGCAGATCGGACAGGTACGAGCAGTACTTC
cdr3_aa: CASRSDRYEQYF
v_call: TRBV6-5
d_call: TRBD1
clone_size: few
j_call: TRBJ2-7

cdr3_nt: TGTGCCAGTAGTTTCCGGAGGGAAATGGGCGGCGAGCAGTACTTC
cdr3_aa: CASSFRREMGGEQYF
v_call: TRBV19
d_call: -
clone_size: -
j_call: TRBJ2-7

cdr3_nt: TGTGCCAGCAGGGGACAGTTTTTAGGCAATCAGCCCCAGCATTTT
cdr3_aa: CASRGQFLGNQPQHF
v_call: TRBV2
d_call: TRBD1
clone_size: -
j_call: TRBJ1-5

cdr3_nt: TGTGCCAGCAGCCAAGACCCCCTAGCGGCCCCCTACGAGCAGTACTTC
cdr3_aa: CASSQDPLAAPYEQYF
v_call: TRBV4-2
d_call: TRBD2
clone_size: -
j_call: TRBJ2-7

cdr3_nt: TGTGCCAGCCGTACCAGCCTAGACAGGGCCTATCAGCCCCAGCATTTT
cdr3_aa: CASRTSLDRAYQPQHF
v_call: TRBV28
d_call: TRBD1
clone_size: -
j_call: TRBJ1-5

cdr3_nt: TGCAGCGTTGTAAGTGGGAGGAGCACAGATACGCAGTATTTT
cdr3_aa: CSVVSGRSTDTQYF
v_call: TRBV29-1
d_call: -
clone_size: -
j_call: TRBJ2-3

cdr3_nt: TGTGCCACCAGCAGAGATAGAGACAGGGGTAGTAAGCAGTACTTC
cdr3_aa: CATSRDRDRGSKQYF
v_call: TRBV15
d_call: TRBD1
clone_size: -
j_call: TRBJ2-7

cdr3_nt: TGTGCCAGCAGCCAGACAGGGTTGGGCACCGGGGAGCTGTTTTTT
cdr3_aa: CASSQTGLGTGELFF
v_call: TRBV14
d_call: TRBD1
clone_size: -
j_call: TRBJ2-2

cdr3_nt: TGTGCCAGCAGACCGACCGGGACAGGCGGAGCTTGGGATTCCTACGAGCAGTACTTC
cdr3_aa: CASRPTGTGGAWDSYEQYF
v_call: TRBV7-9
d_call: TRBD1
clone_size: -
j_call: TRBJ2-7

cdr3_nt: TGTGCCAGCAGTCCCCTCATAGCGGGAGTCCGGGAGCAGTTCTTC
cdr3_aa: CASSPLIAGVREQFF
v_call: TRBV2
d_call: TRBD2
clone_size: -
j_call: TRBJ2-1

cdr3_nt: TGTGCCAGTAGCCGTCACCCGGGAGATCCCTCCTATGGCTACACCTTC
cdr3_aa: CASSRHPGDPSYGYTF
v_call: TRBV19
d_call: -
clone_size: -
j_call: TRBJ1-2

cdr3_nt: TGTGCCAGCAGTTACTCCGGACTTCACACCGGGGAGCTGTTTTTT
cdr3_aa: CASSYSGLHTGELFF
v_call: TRBV6-6
d_call: -
clone_size: -
j_call: TRBJ2-2